This T cell receptor beta chain was profiled in a study of CD8 T cells in ankylosing spondylitis. Quantitative molecular-barcoded 5'-RACE generated the TCR beta libraries. TCRdb analysed the 5' RACE reads with MiXCR anew, one entry per CDR3 protein. The sample includes around 890,000 distinct CDR3 sequences, approximately 12% seen only once; the top ten take about 0.49%. This clonotype was observed at least ten times. Antigen: not known. Germline trimming cut 3 bases from V and 5 bases from J; bases unmatched to any gene: 2. This CDR3 has 13 amino acids. CDR1 is SQVTM and CDR2 is ANQGSEA in the germline V gene. Points from the study as a whole: A TCR beta motif of about 8 highly homologous variants appeared characteristic of ankylosing spondylitis blood. Matched ankylosing spondylitis synovial fluid reportedly contained a significantly enriched population of disease-linked clones.

This chain connects TRBV29-1 to TRBJ2-3; 10 positions match TRBD2. Source material: blood, either unsorted or a sorted T cell fraction (not recorded which). The source of this sequence is a male donor with ankylosing spondylitis. CDR3 sequence reads: CSVDRTSGDTQYF. The CDR3 DNA follows: TGCAGCGTTGATCGGACTAGCGGAGATACGCAGTATTTT.